The 13 T cell receptor beta chains reported below all come from one sample, sequenced in a study of cytomegalovirus exposure and HLA in healthy donors. With 60 Vbeta and 13 Jbeta primers, the PCR was carried out. Clones were sequenced by immunoSEQ multiplex PCR, and TCRdb holds only the in-frame ones, with some missing. This sample has some 150,000 clones, with 65% to 90% found just once. Sample: PBMCs. These receptors were taken from a man in his forties or fifties in good health and CMV-seropositive.

The rearrangement links TRBV7-2 to TRBJ2-5, with 8 bases lining up with TRBD2. This CDR3 region has 14 residues. The trim removed 7 bases at V and 6 bases at J, leaving 10 bases unmatched. Germline loops: CDR1 SGHTA, CDR2 FQGNSA. The CDR3 coding sequence is TGTGCCAGCACCTCTCGGGAGGGGAGAAAGACCCAGTACTTC. Its translation is CASTSREGRKTQYF.

This clone has a handful of counts. The chain has TRBV6-6 and TRBJ2-5, with a possible D match to TRBD1 (5 bases). Per germline, CDR1 MNHNY and CDR2 SVGAGI (reference sequence). The CDR3 has 15 residues. Trimming cost V 6 bases and J 0 bases, with 14 bases left between them. In DNA form, the CDR3 reads TGTGCCAGCAGCATCGACGGACAAGACCAAGAGACCCAGTACTTC. Its translation: CASSIDGQDQETQYF.

The chain has TRBV5-4 and TRBJ1-6, with TRBD1 as a possible D gene (6 bases). CDR3 size: 15 residues. V lost 0 bases and J lost 7, with 11 bases in between. The germline CDR1 and CDR2 sequences are SGHNT and YYREEE (reference sequence). The CDR3 nucleotides are TGTGCCAGCAGCTTGGAGGACAGAGAAAATTCACCCCTCCACTTT. This sequence encodes CASSLEDRENSPLHF.

To note about this clone: The sample carries other DNA sequences with the same CDR3. The chain links TRBV4-3 to TRBJ1-4; D is undetermined. The CDR3 contains 15 residues. The germline gives CDR1 LGHNA, CDR2 YSLEER. Trimming shortened V by 0 bases and J by 7 bases, and 12 bases separated the two germline ends. The DNA of the CDR3 is TGCGCCAGCAGCCAAGACGGAGGGTGGGGTGAAAAACTGTTTTTT. Its translation is CASSQDGGWGEKLFF.

The chain links TRBV2 to TRBJ1-4; weak D call: TRBD1 (6 bases). Germline lookup yields CDR1 SNHLY and CDR2 FYNNEI. This CDR3 spans 17 amino acids. Deletions cut 3 bases from V and 0 bases from J, with 14 bases between. CDR3 coding DNA: TGTGCCAGCAGTGACCCAGGGGTGGGTGCAACTAATGAAAAACTGTTTTTT. This sequence encodes CASSDPGVGATNEKLFF. The complete variable domain, with remaining parts taken from reference TRBV2 and TRBJ1-4, reads EPEVTQTPSHQVTQMGQEVILRCVPISNHLYFYWYRQILGQKVEFLVSFYNNEISEKSEIFDDQFSVERPDGSNFTLKIRSTKLEDSAMYFCASSDPGVGATNEKLFFGSGTQLSVL.

The genes are TRBV29-1 and TRBJ1-1; D gene uncertain. Germline V gene sequence: CDR1 SQVTM, CDR2 ANQGSEA. CDR3 length: 12 amino acids. Trimming removed 7 bases from V and 0 bases from J, with 9 bases in between. CDR3 in DNA: TGCAGCGCCCGTGTTCTGAACACTGAAGCTTTCTTT. Its translation: CSARVLNTEAFF.

CDR3 sequence: CASSIWTGHTEAFF. The CDR3 bases are TGTGCCAGCAGCATATGGACAGGGCACACTGAAGCTTTCTTT. The chain carries TRBV11-2 and TRBJ1-1, with TRBD1 matching 8 bases. This CDR3 comprises 14 residues. Germline trimming cut 5 bases from V and 3 bases from J; bases unmatched to any gene: 5. CDR1 and CDR2 from the germline V gene are SGHAT and FQNNGV.

This chain links TRBV6-6 with TRBJ1-6; D gene unclear. This CDR3 is built from 16 residues. V dropped 6 bases and J dropped 9 bases, with 21 bases sitting between them. Looked up from germline, CDR1 is MNHNY and CDR2 is SVGAGI (reference sequence). The CDR3 reads CASRPDKNHHSSPLHF. The CDR3 nucleotides read TGTGCCAGCAGGCCGGATAAGAACCATCACAGTTCACCCCTCCACTTT.

The rearrangement links TRBV6-5 to TRBJ1-1; the D gene is possibly TRBD1 (5 bases). The CDR3 runs to 14 residues. CDR1 and CDR2 (germline): MNHEY, SVGAGI. The V end was cut by 0 bases, the J end by 3 bases, with 8 bases between. The DNA of the CDR3 is TGTGCCAGCAGTTACTCGATACAGGACACTGAAGCTTTCTTT. Protein: CASSYSIQDTEAFF.

The chain recombines TRBV5-1 with TRBJ1-2, with 8 bases lining up with TRBD1. CDR3 length equals 15 residues. Losses at the gene ends were 0 bases for V and 1 base for J; bases not matched to a gene: 2. The germline V gene has CDR1 SGHRS and CDR2 YFSETQ. The CDR3 coding sequence is TGCGCCAGCAGCTTGGCCACAGGGGGTAACTATGGCTACACCTTC. Translating gives CASSLATGGNYGYTF.

The chain couples TRBV7-2 to TRBJ2-5; a weak D match, TRBD2 (6 bases). Trimming left V 1 base short and J 4 bases short, with 13 bases between. Germline V CDR1 and CDR2: SGHTA, FQGNSA. The CDR3 length is 15 residues. The CDR3 sequence: CASSLGGEVGETQYF. In DNA form, the CDR3 reads TGTGCCAGCAGCTTAGGAGGGGAGGTTGGAGAGACCCAGTACTTC.

The V gene is TRBV19, the J gene TRBJ2-7; D is possibly TRBD1 (6 bases). Germline lookup yields CDR1 LNHDA and CDR2 SQIVND (reference sequence). Trimming took 3 bases from V and 4 from J, leaving 16 bases between them. The CDR3 covers 15 residues. The CDR3 DNA is TGTGCCAGTAGTATGCGATCGACAGGAAATTACGAGCAGTACTTC. Translation: CASSMRSTGNYEQYF. The variable domain in full, with the rest retrieved from reference TRBV19 and TRBJ2-7, is DGGITQSPKYLFRKEGQNVTLSCEQNLNHDAMYWYRQDPGQGLRLIYYSQIVNDFQKGDIAEGYSVSREKKESFPLTVTSAQKNPTAFYLCASSMRSTGNYEQYFGPGTRLTVT.

The rearrangement links TRBV6-1 to TRBJ2-7, with TRBD1 identical over 10 bases. The CDR3 runs 14 residues. CDR1 and CDR2 from the germline V gene are MNHNS and SASEGT. The V and J ends lost 3 bases and 3 bases, in that order; junction bases with no gene match: 2. In DNA, the CDR3 is TGTGCCAGCAGTGATGGGACAGGGGACTACGAGCAGTACTTC. Its protein is CASSDGTGDYEQYF.